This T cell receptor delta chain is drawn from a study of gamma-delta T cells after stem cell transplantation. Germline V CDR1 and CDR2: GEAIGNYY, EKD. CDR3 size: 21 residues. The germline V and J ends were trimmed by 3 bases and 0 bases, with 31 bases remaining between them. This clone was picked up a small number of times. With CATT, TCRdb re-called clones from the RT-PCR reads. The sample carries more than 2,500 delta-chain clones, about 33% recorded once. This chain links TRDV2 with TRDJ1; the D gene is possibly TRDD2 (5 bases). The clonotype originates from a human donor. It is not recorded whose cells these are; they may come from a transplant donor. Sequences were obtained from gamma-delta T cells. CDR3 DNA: TGTGCCTGTGACTCCCTTCGCCCCCCCCCCTCTCTTACCGCGTACACCGATAAACTCATCTTT. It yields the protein CACDSLRPPPSLTAYTDKLIF.